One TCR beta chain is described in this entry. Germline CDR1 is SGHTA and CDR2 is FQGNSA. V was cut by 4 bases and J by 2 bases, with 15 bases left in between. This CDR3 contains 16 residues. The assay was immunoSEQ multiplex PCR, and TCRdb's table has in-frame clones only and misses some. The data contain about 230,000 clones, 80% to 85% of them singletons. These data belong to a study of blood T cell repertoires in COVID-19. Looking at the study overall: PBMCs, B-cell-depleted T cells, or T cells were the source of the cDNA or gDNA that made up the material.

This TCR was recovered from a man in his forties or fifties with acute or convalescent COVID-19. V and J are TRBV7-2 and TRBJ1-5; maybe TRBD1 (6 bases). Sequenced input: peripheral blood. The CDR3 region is CASSSQGRGGNQPQHF. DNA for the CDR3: TGTGCCAGCAGCTCACAGGGCCGAGGGGGCAATCAGCCCCAGCATTTT.